This TCR beta chain was observed in a study of CD8+ T cells in alopecia areata. In this sample, this clone turned up many times. cDNA prepared by RNA extraction and subsequent reverse transcription served as the template for sequencing. Repertoires were generated with immunoSEQ multiplex PCR, while TCRdb's copy carries only in-frame clones and drops some. This sample has 200,000 to 250,000 clones, with 57% found just once. The V gene's germline CDR1 is LGHNT and CDR2 FRNRAP. V lost 1 base and J lost 5, with 9 bases in between. The CDR3 loop spans 14 amino acids. The sequence was collected from a human donor with alopecia areata. V usage is TRBV12-5 and J usage is TRBJ2-1; unclear D gene. The specimen was CD4+ T cells sorted from blood, collected at week 0. The CDR3 DNA reads TGTGCTAGTGGTTTGGCACAGCCAAACAATGAGCAGTTCTTC. Amino acids: CASGLAQPNNEQFF. Full variable domain (rest looked up from reference TRBV12-5 and TRBJ2-1): DARVTQTPRHKVTEMGQEVTMRCQPILGHNTVFWYRQTMMQGLELLAYFRNRAPLDDSGMPKDRFSAEMPDATLATLKIQPSEPRDSAVYFCASGLAQPNNEQFFGPGTRLTVL.